These T cell receptor beta chains were read from a single sample in a study of blood T cell repertoires in COVID-19. Here immunoSEQ multiplex PCR was the method, and the copy in TCRdb shows in-frame clones only, minus some. Seen here are about 260,000 clones, about 85% observed once, and the top ten hold 3%. Sequencing was carried out using PBMCs or T cells enriched from blood (not recorded which). All receptors come from a woman aged 50 to 60 who had recovered from COVID-19. Each CDR3 is given with its conserved first and last residue. A D gene is named only where the DNA matches it firmly. Size is stated for part of the rows, as once, few or many counts, or as a class when the clone is expanded.

TRBV5-4,TRBD2,TRBJ2-3,-,CASSLEASGRGGTQYF,TGTGCCAGCAGCTTGGAGGCTAGCGGGAGGGGGGGTACGCAGTATTTT
TRBV5-4,-,TRBJ1-3,-,CASSLAGTGNTIYF,TGTGCCAGCAGCTTGGCAGGGACTGGAAACACCATATATTTT
TRBV24-1,-,TRBJ1-1,-,CATSDAGRDMNTEAFF,TGTGCCACCAGTGACGCGGGTCGTGACATGAACACTGAAGCTTTCTTT
TRBV30,TRBD1,TRBJ1-6,-,CAWDLSGQPGSSPLHF,TGTGCCTGGGACCTCTCGGGACAGCCGGGTAGTTCACCCCTCCACTTT
TRBV2,-,TRBJ2-2,-,CASNSQLISGLFF,TGTGCCAGCAACTCCCAACTTATTTCCGGGCTGTTTTTT
TRBV6-5,-,TRBJ1-1,-,CASRPYPQVNTEAFF,TGTGCCAGCAGACCATATCCTCAGGTAAACACTGAAGCTTTCTTT
TRBV6-2/TRBV6-3,-,TRBJ1-2,-,CASSYPQGYGYTF,TGTGCCAGCAGTTACCCCCAGGGCTATGGCTACACCTTC
TRBV27,-,TRBJ1-5,-,CASSLQGGQPQHF,TGTGCCAGCAGTTTGCAGGGCGGCCAGCCCCAGCATTTT
TRBV6-5,TRBD1,TRBJ1-1,-,CASSQPGQGLSEAFF,TGTGCCAGCAGTCAACCAGGACAGGGACTTTCTGAAGCTTTCTTT
TRBV6-4,-,TRBJ2-5,-,CASSDSGGRQETQYF,TGTGCCAGCAGTGACTCTGGCGGCAGACAAGAGACCCAGTACTTC
TRBV30,TRBD1,TRBJ2-1,-,CAWSMGQGYNEQFF,TGTGCCTGGAGTATGGGACAGGGGTACAATGAGCAGTTCTTC
TRBV29-1,-,TRBJ1-3,-,CSVLPTASGNTIYF,TGCAGCGTCCTTCCGACAGCCTCTGGAAACACCATATATTTT
TRBV6-5,TRBD2,TRBJ2-1,-,CASSLTSAIYNEQFF,TGTGCCAGCAGCCTGACTAGCGCGATATACAATGAGCAGTTCTTC
TRBV28,-,TRBJ1-2,-,CASSLNRFYGYTF,TGTGCCAGCAGTTTAAACAGATTCTATGGCTACACCTTC
TRBV7-2,-,TRBJ1-4,-,CASSSRGRGEKLFF,TGTGCCAGCAGCAGCAGGGGACGTGGTGAAAAACTGTTTTTT
TRBV30,-,TRBJ1-6,-,CASPMGLGDSPLHF,TGTGCCAGCCCAATGGGGCTCGGAGATTCACCCCTCCACTTT
TRBV27,TRBD1,TRBJ1-5,-,CASSWTGVNQPQHF,TGTGCCAGCAGTTGGACAGGGGTGAATCAGCCCCAGCATTTT
TRBV18,TRBD1,TRBJ1-5,-,CASSPTTGTVRQPQHF,TGTGCCAGCTCACCGACGACAGGGACCGTACGTCAGCCCCAGCATTTT
TRBV28,-,TRBJ1-2,-,CASSLGQNYGYTF,TGTGCCAGCAGTTTAGGGCAGAACTATGGCTACACCTTC
TRBV7-3,TRBD1,TRBJ2-2,-,CASSLGDRNTGELFF,TGTGCCAGCAGCTTAGGGGACAGGAACACCGGGGAGCTGTTTTTT
TRBV7-2,-,TRBJ2-7,-,CASSLQWSNSYEQYF,TGTGCCAGCAGCTTACAATGGAGCAACTCCTACGAGCAGTACTTC
TRBV4-2,-,TRBJ2-1,-,CASGGRGGIYNEQFF,TGTGCCAGCGGGGGTCGGGGCGGGATCTACAATGAGCAGTTCTTC
TRBV4-1,-,TRBJ2-1,few,CASRMDPGLSYNEQFF,TGCGCCAGCAGGATGGATCCGGGACTTTCTTACAATGAGCAGTTCTTC
TRBV27,-,TRBJ2-3,-,CASSLTVSTDTQYF,TGTGCCAGCAGTTTAACAGTTAGCACAGATACGCAGTATTTT
TRBV7-9,TRBD1,TRBJ1-3,-,CASSRRQGKTHSGNTIYF,TGTGCCAGCAGCCGTCGACAGGGAAAGACCCACTCTGGAAACACCATATATTTT
TRBV9,-,TRBJ1-2,-,CASSVDGNYGYTF,TGTGCCAGCAGCGTAGACGGGAACTATGGCTACACCTTC
TRBV27,TRBD1,TRBJ1-4,-,CASSRVGDRGPINEKLFF,TGTGCCAGCAGTCGGGTCGGGGACAGGGGGCCTATTAATGAAAAACTGTTTTTT
TRBV6-2/TRBV6-3,TRBD1,TRBJ2-6,-,CASSRQGAGANVLTF,TGTGCCAGCAGTCGACAGGGAGCCGGGGCCAACGTCCTGACTTTC
TRBV9,TRBD1,TRBJ1-5,-,CASSLEGTGGQPQHF,TGTGCCAGCAGCCTAGAGGGGACAGGGGGTCAGCCCCAGCATTTT
TRBV5-1,TRBD2,TRBJ2-2,-,CASSRRLAGDTGELFF,TGCGCCAGCAGCCGCAGACTAGCAGGTGACACCGGGGAGCTGTTTTTT
TRBV4-2,TRBD1,TRBJ2-7,-,CASSLGQGKGVYEQYF,TGTGCCAGCAGCTTGGGACAGGGGAAAGGGGTCTACGAGCAGTACTTC
TRBV14,-,TRBJ1-6,few,CASSQDNRRVLNSPLHF,TGTGCCAGCAGCCAAGATAATCGCAGGGTCCTTAATTCACCCCTCCACTTT
TRBV9,TRBD1,TRBJ1-1,-,CASSVGQGVGEAFF,TGTGCCAGCAGCGTAGGCCAGGGGGTTGGTGAAGCTTTCTTT
TRBV28,-,TRBJ1-2,-,CASSLEDSYGYTF,TGTGCCAGCAGTTTAGAGGACAGCTATGGCTACACCTTC
TRBV28,TRBD2,TRBJ2-7,-,CASSRPLADSYEQYF,TGTGCCAGCAGCCGCCCTCTAGCGGACTCCTACGAGCAGTACTTC
TRBV7-2,-,TRBJ2-1,-,CASSQARRTSYNEQFF,TGTGCCAGCAGCCAGGCTCGGCGCACTTCCTACAATGAGCAGTTCTTC
TRBV14,TRBD1,TRBJ2-1,once,CASSPKIGQGRLNEQFF,TGTGCCAGCAGTCCTAAAATTGGACAGGGGCGTTTGAATGAGCAGTTCTTC
TRBV2,-,TRBJ2-1,-,CASSALRAYNEQFF,TGTGCCAGCAGCGCACTTAGAGCGTACAATGAGCAGTTCTTC
TRBV13,-,TRBJ2-2,few,CASSLLPRNTGELFF,TGTGCCAGCAGCTTACTCCCTAGAAACACCGGGGAGCTGTTTTTT
TRBV28,TRBD1,TRBJ1-5,once,CASSKGQGFQPQHF,TGTGCCAGCAGCAAAGGACAGGGATTTCAGCCCCAGCATTTT
TRBV5-1,-,TRBJ1-4,-,CASSQRGGGTNEKLFF,TGCGCCAGCAGCCAGAGAGGGGGAGGGACTAATGAAAAACTGTTTTTT
TRBV18,TRBD2,TRBJ2-1,-,CASSPLLAGGRNEQFF,TGTGCCAGCTCACCATTGCTAGCGGGAGGAAGAAATGAGCAGTTCTTC
TRBV28,TRBD2,TRBJ2-7,-,CASSVGTSGSSYEQYF,TGTGCCAGCAGTGTCGGTACTAGCGGGAGCTCCTACGAGCAGTACTTC
TRBV18,TRBD2,TRBJ2-1,-,CASSPSAGGLDNEQFF,TGTGCCAGCTCACCCTCAGCGGGAGGGCTCGACAATGAGCAGTTCTTC
TRBV27,TRBD2,TRBJ2-1,-,CASSYAGGAWEEQFF,TGTGCCAGCAGTTACGCGGGAGGCGCATGGGAAGAGCAGTTCTTC
TRBV30,-,TRBJ1-5,-,CAWSVAGVHSNQPQHF,TGTGCCTGGAGTGTCGCAGGGGTACATAGCAATCAGCCCCAGCATTTT
TRBV4-3,-,TRBJ2-2,-,CASSQLFRGTGELFF,TGCGCCAGCAGCCAATTGTTCAGGGGCACCGGGGAGCTGTTTTTT
TRBV30,-,TRBJ1-1,-,CAWDRNTEAFF,TGTGCCTGGGATCGGAACACTGAAGCTTTCTTT
TRBV5-1,-,TRBJ2-2,-,CASSSIDTGELFF,TGCGCCAGCAGCTCAATAGACACCGGGGAGCTGTTTTTT
TRBV5-4,-,TRBJ2-7,-,CASSLEKHTGSYEQYF,TGTGCCAGCAGCTTGGAGAAACATACGGGGAGCTACGAGCAGTACTTC
TRBV24-1,TRBD2,TRBJ2-3,-,CATSGAARGESTDTQYF,TGTGCCACCAGTGGGGCCGCACGGGGGGAGTCGACAGATACGCAGTATTTT
TRBV14,-,TRBJ2-1,once,CASSQDLGGVQFF,TGTGCCAGCAGCCAAGATCTTGGCGGGGTGCAGTTCTTC
TRBV21-1,-,TRBJ1-2,-,CASSNSDRVPGYTF,TGTGCCAGCAGCAACTCCGACAGGGTACCTGGCTACACCTTC
TRBV7-8,TRBD2,TRBJ2-2,-,CASSLQGLLAQQSSNTGELFF,TGTGCCAGCAGCTTACAGGGCCTACTAGCGCAACAATCCTCGAACACCGGGGAGCTGTTTTTT